The 15 T cell receptor beta chains below come from one sample, sequenced in a study of memory CD4+ T cells and cytomegalovirus serostatus. Some clones are missing from TCRdb's copy, which holds only in-frame ones; the method was immunoSEQ multiplex PCR. Of about 50,000 clones listed, over 75% are singletons. The sort gate was single viable CD3+CD4+CD8-CD45RO+ cells for memory CD4+ T cells. The specimen was memory CD4+ T cells from blood. These receptors all stem from an adult in good health and CMV-seronegative.

By its share, this clone is medium-sized. The rearrangement links TRBV7-9 to TRBJ1-4; D perhaps matches TRBD1 (6 bases). Germline V gene sequence: CDR1 SEHNR, CDR2 FQNEAQ (reference sequence). This CDR3 spans 14 amino acids. Trimming removed 1 base from V and 4 bases from J, with 7 bases in between. The DNA for the CDR3 is TGTGCCAGCAGCTTAGGCAGGGGTAATGAAAAACTGTTTTTT. Its protein product is CASSLGRGNEKLFF.

This sequence joins TRBV2 and TRBJ2-3; 8 bases agree with TRBD2. This CDR3 is 11 amino acids long. The junction had 0 bases not matched to a gene; V was cut back by 7 bases and J by 6 bases. From germline, CDR1 is SNHLY and CDR2 FYNNEI. The CDR3 loop is CASTSGDTQYF. Here the CDR3 DNA reads TGTGCCAGCACTAGCGGGGATACGCAGTATTTT.

The chain carries TRBV4-1 and TRBJ1-1; D is possibly TRBD1 (6 bases). CDR3 length: 19 amino acids. Germline CDR1 is MGHRA and CDR2 is YSYEKL. V was cut by 4 bases and J by 0 bases, with 24 bases left in between. The CDR3 protein is CASSRERGARTNMNTEAFF. Written as DNA, the CDR3 is TGCGCCAGCAGCCGAGAACGGGGGGCCCGAACTAACATGAACACTGAAGCTTTCTTT.

The J gene is TRBJ2-5, the V gene TRBV12-5, with D perhaps matching TRBD2 (6 bases). This CDR3 is built from 13 residues. Germline values: CDR1 LGHNT, CDR2 FRNRAP. V lost 5 bases, J lost 5 bases, and 12 bases lay in between. The CDR3 loop reads CASGAPAGETQYF. DNA of the CDR3: TGTGCTAGTGGTGCACCGGCGGGGGAGACCCAGTACTTC. The entire variable domain, with the rest obtained from reference TRBV12-5 and TRBJ2-5, is as follows: DARVTQTPRHKVTEMGQEVTMRCQPILGHNTVFWYRQTMMQGLELLAYFRNRAPLDDSGMPKDRFSAEMPDATLATLKIQPSEPRDSAVYFCASGAPAGETQYFGPGTRLLVL.

V is TRBV2 and J is TRBJ1-1; D is unresolved. Germline CDR1 and CDR2: SNHLY and FYNNEI. V lost 2 bases and J lost 4, with 17 bases in between. The CDR3 runs to 16 residues. The chain's CDR3 is CASSEYPRQATTEAFF. CDR3 coding DNA: TGTGCCAGCAGTGAATACCCCCGGCAGGCGACCACTGAAGCTTTCTTT.

The V and J genes are TRBV7-3 and TRBJ1-2; TRBD1 aligns across 8 bases. The trim removed 0 bases at V and 8 bases at J, leaving 14 bases unmatched. The germline V gene encodes CDR1 SGHTA and CDR2 FQGTGA. The length of the CDR3 is 17 residues. The DNA for the CDR3 is TGTGCCAGCAGCTTAACGCCCTCGGCCCAGGGGGCGCGAGGCTACACCTTC. Translating gives CASSLTPSAQGARGYTF.

The rearrangement links TRBV5-1 to TRBJ2-2; tentative D call: TRBD1 (5 bases). CDR1 and CDR2 from the germline V gene are SGHRS and YFSETQ. V shed 1 base and J shed 3 bases, with 13 bases lying between them. This CDR3 is built from 16 residues. In DNA form, the CDR3 reads TGCGCCAGCAGCTTGAGCCAGGGAAGGTACACCGGGGAGCTGTTTTTT. Amino acids: CASSLSQGRYTGELFF.

The chain has TRBV9 and TRBJ1-3; D remains unclear. The germline V gene has CDR1 SGDLS and CDR2 YYNGEE. This CDR3 has 14 amino acids. Trimming pared 2 bases from V and 3 bases from J, leaving 9 bases between. The CDR3 loop reads CASSVAPDGNTIYF. In nucleotides, the CDR3 is TGTGCCAGCAGCGTGGCCCCGGATGGAAACACCATATATTTT.

J is TRBJ1-2 and V is TRBV6-1; the D is unclear. The germline gives CDR1 MNHNS, CDR2 SASEGT. This CDR3 is built from 11 residues. Trimming removed 7 bases at V and 2 bases at J, with 5 bases between. CDR3 amino acids: CASKPNYGYTF. The CDR3 nucleotides read TGTGCCAGCAAGCCAAACTATGGCTACACCTTC.

This clone was detected only a few times. The chain is built from TRBV18 and TRBJ2-1, with 9 nucleotides matching TRBD1. In germline, CDR1 is KGHSH, CDR2 LQKENI. The CDR3 totals 14 residues. V lost 6 bases to trimming and J lost 5 bases; unmatched junction nucleotides: 5. The CDR3 loop is CASSWTGADNEQFF. Here the CDR3 DNA reads TGTGCCAGCTCTTGGACAGGGGCCGACAATGAGCAGTTCTTC.

This rearrangement joins TRBV14 to TRBJ1-2; D ambiguous. CDR1 is SGHDN and CDR2 is FVKESK in the germline V gene. V was trimmed by 2 bases and J by 0 bases, leaving 7 bases between them. The CDR3 has 14 amino acids. CDR3 protein: CASSQRPANYGYTF. The CDR3 DNA follows: TGTGCCAGCAGCCAAAGGCCTGCTAACTATGGCTACACCTTC.

The chain links TRBV6-1 to TRBJ2-5; D may correspond to TRBD1 or TRBD2 (7 bases each). The V gene's germline CDR1 is MNHNS and CDR2 SASEGT. V was cut by 6 bases and J by 3 bases, with 14 bases left in between. The CDR3 is 14 amino acids. This CDR3 reads CASRRGTVEETQYF. DNA for the CDR3: TGTGCCAGCAGGCGGGGGACAGTCGAAGAGACCCAGTACTTC.

The rearrangement joins TRBV10-3 to TRBJ1-1; D gene unclear. From germline, CDR1 is ENHRY and CDR2 SYGVKD. This CDR3 is built from 13 residues. The V and J ends lost 1 base and 6 bases respectively, with 9 bases between them. Here the CDR3 DNA reads TGTGCCATCAGTGAGTACGAGGACGCTGAAGCTTTCTTT. It specifies CAISEYEDAEAFF.

This rearrangement joins TRBV19 to TRBJ2-5; TRBD2 might be the D (7 bases). The CDR3 length is 15 residues. Trimming shortened V by 7 bases and J by 1 base, and 16 bases separated the two germline ends. Germline assignment: CDR1 LNHDA and CDR2 SQIVND (reference sequence). CDR3 loop: CASNSRGATQETQYF. CDR3 nucleotides: TGTGCCAGTAATAGTCGGGGGGCTACCCAAGAGACCCAGTACTTC.

CDR3 DNA: TGTGCCAGCAGCTCCCTGGGGGGGGCGGGCGAGCAGTACTTC. Its protein product is CASSSLGGAGEQYF. V and J are TRBV5-6 and TRBJ2-7; D is possibly TRBD2 (7 bases). V was cut by 3 bases and J by 6 bases, with 16 bases left in between. Germline-derived CDR1 and CDR2 are SGHDT and YYEEEE. CDR3 length: 14 residues.